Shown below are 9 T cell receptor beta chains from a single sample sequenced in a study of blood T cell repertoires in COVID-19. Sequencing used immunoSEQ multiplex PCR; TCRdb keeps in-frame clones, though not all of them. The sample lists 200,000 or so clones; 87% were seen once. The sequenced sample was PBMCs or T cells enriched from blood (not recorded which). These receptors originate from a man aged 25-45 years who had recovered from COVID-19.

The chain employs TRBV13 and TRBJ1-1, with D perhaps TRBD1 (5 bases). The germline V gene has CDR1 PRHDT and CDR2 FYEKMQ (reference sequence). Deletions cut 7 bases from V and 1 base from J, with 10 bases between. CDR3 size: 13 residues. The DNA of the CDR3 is TGTGCCAGCACCAGGACATCGAACACTGAAGCTTTCTTT. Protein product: CASTRTSNTEAFF.

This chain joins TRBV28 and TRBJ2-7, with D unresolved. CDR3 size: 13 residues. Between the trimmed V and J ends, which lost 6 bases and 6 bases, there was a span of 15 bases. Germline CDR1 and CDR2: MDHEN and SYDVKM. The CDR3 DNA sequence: TGTGCCAGCAGCCCCCCCCGGGTAGGCGAGCAGTACTTC. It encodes CASSPPRVGEQYF.

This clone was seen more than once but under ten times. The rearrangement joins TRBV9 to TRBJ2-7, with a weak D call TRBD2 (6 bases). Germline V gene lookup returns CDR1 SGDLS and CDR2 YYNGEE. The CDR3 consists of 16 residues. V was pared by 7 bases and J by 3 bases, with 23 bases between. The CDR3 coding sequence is TGTGCCAGCCCGGTCGGGCGGGATCAGAGTGGCTACGAGCAGTACTTC. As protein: CASPVGRDQSGYEQYF.

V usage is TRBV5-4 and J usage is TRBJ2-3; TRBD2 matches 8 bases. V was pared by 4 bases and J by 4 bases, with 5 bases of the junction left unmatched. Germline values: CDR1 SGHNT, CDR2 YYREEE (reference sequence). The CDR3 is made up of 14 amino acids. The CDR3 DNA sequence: TGTGCCAGCAGCCAACGGGGGGGGCCAGATACGCAGTATTTT. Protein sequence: CASSQRGGPDTQYF.

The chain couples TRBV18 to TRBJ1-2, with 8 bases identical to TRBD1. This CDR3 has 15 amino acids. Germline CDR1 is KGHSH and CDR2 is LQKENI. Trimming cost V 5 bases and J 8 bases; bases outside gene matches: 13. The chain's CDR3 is CASSAIQGVSDGYTF. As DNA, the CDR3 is TGTGCCAGCTCAGCGATACAGGGGGTATCAGACGGCTACACCTTC.

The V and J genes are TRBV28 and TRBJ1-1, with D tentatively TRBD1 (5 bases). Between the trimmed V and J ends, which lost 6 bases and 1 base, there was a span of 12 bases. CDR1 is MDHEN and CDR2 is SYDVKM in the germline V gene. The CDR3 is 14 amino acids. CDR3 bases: TGTGCCAGCAGCAAACAGGCAGGGAACACTGAAGCTTTCTTT. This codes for CASSKQAGNTEAFF.

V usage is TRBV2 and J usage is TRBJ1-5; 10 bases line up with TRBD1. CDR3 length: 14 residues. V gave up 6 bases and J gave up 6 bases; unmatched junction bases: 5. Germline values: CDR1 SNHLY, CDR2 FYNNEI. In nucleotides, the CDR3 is TGTGCCAGCAGAGGGACAGGGGCTTTTCAGCCCCAGCATTTT. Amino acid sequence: CASRGTGAFQPQHF. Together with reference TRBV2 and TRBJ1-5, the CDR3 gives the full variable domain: EPEVTQTPSHQVTQMGQEVILRCVPISNHLYFYWYRQILGQKVEFLVSFYNNEISEKSEIFDDQFSVERPDGSNFTLKIRSTKLEDSAMYFCASRGTGAFQPQHFGDGTRLSIL.

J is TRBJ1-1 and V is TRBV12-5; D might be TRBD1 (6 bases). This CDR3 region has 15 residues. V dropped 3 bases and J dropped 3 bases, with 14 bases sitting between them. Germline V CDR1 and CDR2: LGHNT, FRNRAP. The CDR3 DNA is TGTGCTAGTGGTTTACGCTGGACAGTTGACACTGAAGCTTTCTTT. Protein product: CASGLRWTVDTEAFF.

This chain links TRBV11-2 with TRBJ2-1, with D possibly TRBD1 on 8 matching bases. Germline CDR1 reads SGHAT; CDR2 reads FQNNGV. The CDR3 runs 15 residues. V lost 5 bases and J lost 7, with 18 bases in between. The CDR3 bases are TGTGCCAGCAGCCACAGGGGGACTATGGAGAATGAGCAGTTCTTC. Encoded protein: CASSHRGTMENEQFF.